The sequence of this TCR beta chain was determined in a study of Ad26.COV2.S vaccination and SARS-CoV-2 variants. On the study more broadly: Administration of Ad26.COV2.S was intramuscular, either once or twice 56 days apart.

Using immunoSEQ multiplex PCR, the repertoire was profiled, and TCRdb retains in-frame clones only, with some absent. The table records about 350,000 clones, about 88% of them present only once. This sample's treatment: roughly 18 received Ad26.COV2.S at low or high dose, single or two shots; about five received placebo; per-sample allocation not given. Sampling was performed 63 days after the first vaccine or placebo injection. Based in Boston, the donor was an adult of 18-55 years. Between the trimmed V and J ends, which lost 1 base and 5 bases, there was a span of 7 bases. The CDR3 is made up of 13 amino acids. Per the germline V gene, CDR1 is SGHRS and CDR2 is YFSETQ.

The TCR originated in a person aged 18 to 65 who received the Ad26.COV2.S COVID-19 vaccine or a placebo. The rearrangement uses TRBV5-1 and TRBJ2-1, with D unclear. Sequenced here: peripheral blood, sampled in a trial of Ad26.COV2.S vaccine versus placebo. The CDR3 coding sequence is TGCGCCAGCAGCTTGTTCCTAAACAATGAGCAGTTCTTC. Its translation: CASSLFLNNEQFF.